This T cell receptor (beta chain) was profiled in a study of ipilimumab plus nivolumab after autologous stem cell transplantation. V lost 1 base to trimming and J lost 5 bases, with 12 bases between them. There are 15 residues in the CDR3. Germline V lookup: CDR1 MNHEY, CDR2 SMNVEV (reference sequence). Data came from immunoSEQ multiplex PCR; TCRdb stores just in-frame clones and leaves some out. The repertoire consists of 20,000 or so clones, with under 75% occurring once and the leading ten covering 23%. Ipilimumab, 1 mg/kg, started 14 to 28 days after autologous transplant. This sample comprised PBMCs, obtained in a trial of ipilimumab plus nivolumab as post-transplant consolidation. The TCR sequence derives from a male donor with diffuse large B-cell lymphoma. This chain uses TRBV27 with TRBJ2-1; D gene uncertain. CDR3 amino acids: CASSLWRSRNNEQFF. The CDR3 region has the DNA TGTGCCAGCAGTTTATGGCGGAGCAGAAACAATGAGCAGTTCTTC.